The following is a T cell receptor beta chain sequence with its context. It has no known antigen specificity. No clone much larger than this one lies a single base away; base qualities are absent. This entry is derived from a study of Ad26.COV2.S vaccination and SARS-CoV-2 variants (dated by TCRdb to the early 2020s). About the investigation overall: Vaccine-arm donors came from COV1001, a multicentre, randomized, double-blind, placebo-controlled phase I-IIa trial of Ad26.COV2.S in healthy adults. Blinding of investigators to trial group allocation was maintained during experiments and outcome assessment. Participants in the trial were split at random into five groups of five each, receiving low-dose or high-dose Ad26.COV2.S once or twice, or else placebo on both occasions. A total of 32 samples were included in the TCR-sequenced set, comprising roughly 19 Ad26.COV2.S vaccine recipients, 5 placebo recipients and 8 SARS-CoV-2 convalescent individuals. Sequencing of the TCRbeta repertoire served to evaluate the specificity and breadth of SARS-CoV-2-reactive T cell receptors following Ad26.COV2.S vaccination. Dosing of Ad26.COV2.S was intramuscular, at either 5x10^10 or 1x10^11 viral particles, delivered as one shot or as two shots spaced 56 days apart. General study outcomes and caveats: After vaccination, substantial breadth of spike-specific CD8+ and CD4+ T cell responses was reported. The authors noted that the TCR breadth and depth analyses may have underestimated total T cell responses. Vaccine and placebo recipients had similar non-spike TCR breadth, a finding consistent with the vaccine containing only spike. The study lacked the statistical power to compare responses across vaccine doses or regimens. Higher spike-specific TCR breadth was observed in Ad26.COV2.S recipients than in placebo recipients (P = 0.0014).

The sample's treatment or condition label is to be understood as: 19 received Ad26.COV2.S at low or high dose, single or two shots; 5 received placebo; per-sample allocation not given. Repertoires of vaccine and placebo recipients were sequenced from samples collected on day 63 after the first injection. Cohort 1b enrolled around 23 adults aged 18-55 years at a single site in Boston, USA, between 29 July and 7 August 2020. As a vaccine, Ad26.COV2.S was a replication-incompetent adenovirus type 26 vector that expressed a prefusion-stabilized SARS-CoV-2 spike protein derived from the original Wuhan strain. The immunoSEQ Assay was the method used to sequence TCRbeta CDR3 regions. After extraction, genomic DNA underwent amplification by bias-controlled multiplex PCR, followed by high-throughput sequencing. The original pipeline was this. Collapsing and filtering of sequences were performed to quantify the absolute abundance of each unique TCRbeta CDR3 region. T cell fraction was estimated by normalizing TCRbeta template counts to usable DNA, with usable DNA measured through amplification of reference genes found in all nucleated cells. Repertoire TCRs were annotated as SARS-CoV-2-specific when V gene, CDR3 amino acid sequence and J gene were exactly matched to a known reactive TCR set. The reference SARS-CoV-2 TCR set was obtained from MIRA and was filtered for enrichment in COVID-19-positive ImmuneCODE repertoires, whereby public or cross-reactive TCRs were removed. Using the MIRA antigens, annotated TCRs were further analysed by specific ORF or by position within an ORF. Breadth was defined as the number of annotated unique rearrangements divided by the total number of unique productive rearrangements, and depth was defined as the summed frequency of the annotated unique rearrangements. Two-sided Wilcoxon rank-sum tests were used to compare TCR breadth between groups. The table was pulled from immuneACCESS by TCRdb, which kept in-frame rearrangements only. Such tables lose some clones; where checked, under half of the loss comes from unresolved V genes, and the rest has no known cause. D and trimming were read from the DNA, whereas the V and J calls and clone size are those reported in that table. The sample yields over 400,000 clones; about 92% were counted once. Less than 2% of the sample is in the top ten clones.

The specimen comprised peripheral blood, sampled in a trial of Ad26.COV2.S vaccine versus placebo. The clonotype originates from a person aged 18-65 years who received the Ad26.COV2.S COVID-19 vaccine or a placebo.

The CDR3 loop reads CAWSHGTASTDTQYF. The sequenced DNA is TGTGCCTGGAGTCACGGGACAGCTAGCACAGATACGCAGTATTTT. The chain is made from TRBV30 and TRBJ2-3, with TRBD1 identical over 7 junction bases. Ends trimmed: V by 2 bases, J by 0 bases; bases unmatched to a gene: 5. From a lookup of the germline V gene (reference sequence), CDR1 and CDR2 are GTSNPN and SVGIG. The CDR3 runs 15 residues from the cysteine to the phenylalanine. CDR3 DNA only is kept here, 45 bases in frame from base 1. Supplemented by the reference TRBV30 and TRBJ2-3 proteins around the CDR3, the complete variable domain is SQTIHQWPATLVQPVGSPLSLECTVEGTSNPNLYWYRQAAGRGLQLLFYSVGIGQISSEVPQNLSASRPQDRQFILSSKKLLLSDSGFYLCAWSHGTASTDTQYFGPGTRLTVL.